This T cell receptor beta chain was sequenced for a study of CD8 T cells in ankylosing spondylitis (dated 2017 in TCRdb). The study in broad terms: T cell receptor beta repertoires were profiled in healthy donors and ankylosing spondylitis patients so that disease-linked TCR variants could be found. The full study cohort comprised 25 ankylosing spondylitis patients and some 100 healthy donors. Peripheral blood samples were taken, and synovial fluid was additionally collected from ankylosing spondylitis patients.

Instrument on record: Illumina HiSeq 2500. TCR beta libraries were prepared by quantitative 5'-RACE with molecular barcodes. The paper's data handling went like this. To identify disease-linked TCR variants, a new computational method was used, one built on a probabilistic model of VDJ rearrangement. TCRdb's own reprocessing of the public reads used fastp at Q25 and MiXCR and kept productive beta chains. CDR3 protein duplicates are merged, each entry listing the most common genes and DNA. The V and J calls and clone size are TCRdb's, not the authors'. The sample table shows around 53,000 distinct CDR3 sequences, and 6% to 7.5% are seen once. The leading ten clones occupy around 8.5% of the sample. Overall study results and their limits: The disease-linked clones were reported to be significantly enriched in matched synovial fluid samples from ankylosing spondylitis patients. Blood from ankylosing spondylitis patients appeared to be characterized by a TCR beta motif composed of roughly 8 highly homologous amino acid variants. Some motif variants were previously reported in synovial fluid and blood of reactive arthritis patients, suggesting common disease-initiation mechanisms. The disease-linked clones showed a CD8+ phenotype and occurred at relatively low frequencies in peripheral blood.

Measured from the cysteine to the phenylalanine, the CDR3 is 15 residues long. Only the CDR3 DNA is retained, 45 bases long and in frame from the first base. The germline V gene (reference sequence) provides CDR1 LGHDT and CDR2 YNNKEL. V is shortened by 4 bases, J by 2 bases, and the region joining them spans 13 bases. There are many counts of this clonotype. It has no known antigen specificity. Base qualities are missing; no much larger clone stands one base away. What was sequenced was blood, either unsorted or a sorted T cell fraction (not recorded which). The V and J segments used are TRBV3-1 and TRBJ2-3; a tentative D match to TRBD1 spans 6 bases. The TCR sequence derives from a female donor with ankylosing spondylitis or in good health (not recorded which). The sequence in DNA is TGTGCCAGCAGCCCCGACAGGAGACTCACAGATACGCAGTATTTT. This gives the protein CASSPDRRLTDTQYF.